The 32 T cell receptor beta chains given below trace back to one sample, sequenced in a study of response to subunit inactivated influenza vaccine. TCRdb itself ran the RT-PCR reads through MiXCR, one entry per CDR3 protein. The table has approximately 530,000 distinct CDR3 sequences, roughly 13% seen once. Source: PBMCs from blood, taken 45 days after vaccination. The receptors were sampled from a man aged 50 to 60 who received an inactivated influenza vaccine.

The rearrangement uses TRBV7-6 and TRBJ2-5; 11 bases line up with TRBD2. This CDR3 has 18 amino acids. From germline, CDR1 is SGHVS and CDR2 FNYEAQ. The V gene end was trimmed by 1 base and the J gene end by 8 bases; junction bases not matched to a gene: 15. The CDR3 reads CASSLGLAGPLSGSTQYF. The CDR3, as DNA: TGTGCCAGCAGCTTAGGACTAGCGGGGCCGCTGTCAGGGAGCACCCAGTACTTC.

The chain is built from TRBV5-5 and TRBJ1-1; 10 bases line up with TRBD1. Trimming took 0 bases from V and 5 from J; bases not matched to a gene: 4. The CDR3 runs to 15 residues. Germline-derived CDR1 and CDR2 are SGHKS and YYEKEE (reference sequence). CDR3 in amino acids: CASSLGTGGSTEAFF. The DNA for the CDR3 is TGTGCCAGCAGCTTGGGGACAGGGGGAAGTACTGAAGCTTTCTTT.

Ten or more counts support this clonotype. The CDR3, as DNA: TGTGCCAGCAGCTTAGTACTAGCGGGGCACAATACGCAGTATTTT. Translated, it gives CASSLVLAGHNTQYF. The chain carries TRBV7-2 and TRBJ2-3, with 10 bases aligning to TRBD2. The germline CDR1 and CDR2 sequences are SGHTA and FQGNSA. Losses at the gene ends were 1 base for V and 7 bases for J; bases not matched to a gene: 5. There are 15 residues in the CDR3.

The sample holds a few counts of this clonotype. V is TRBV12-3 or TRBV12-4 and J is TRBJ1-2; 10 bases are a match to TRBD1. With V trimmed by 5 bases and J by 5 bases, 8 bases remained unmatched. This CDR3 has 15 amino acids. The CDR3 DNA follows: TGTGCCAGCAGTCCCCACGGGGACAGGGGATATGGCTACACCTTC. Translated, it gives CASSPHGDRGYGYTF.

The chain employs TRBV7-2 and TRBJ2-3; TRBD2 aligns across 13 bases. The V gene's germline CDR1 is SGHTA and CDR2 FQGNSA. The CDR3 is 16 residues long. J was trimmed by 4 bases and V by 4 bases; bases with no gene match: 5. CDR3 sequence: CASSYRLAGGPDTQYF. The CDR3 DNA reads as TGTGCCAGCAGCTACCGACTAGCGGGAGGCCCAGATACGCAGTATTTT.

This clonotype showed up just a few times. V gene TRBV12-3 or TRBV12-4 combines with J gene TRBJ2-7; D is unclear. The CDR3 has 13 amino acids. The V gene lost 5 bases and the J gene lost 4 bases, with 12 bases spanning the gap. CDR3 protein: CASSITGGYEQYF. The CDR3 DNA follows: TGTGCCAGCAGTATAACGGGTGGTTACGAGCAGTACTTC.

This clonotype was seen a few times. The genes are TRBV20-1 and TRBJ2-1; 9 bases line up with TRBD2. The CDR3 has 16 residues. CDR1 DFQATT and CDR2 SNEGSKA come from the germline V gene (reference sequence). Trimming took 2 bases from V and 2 from J; bases not matched to a gene: 7. In DNA, the CDR3 is TGCAGTGCTAGAACTAGACCTAGCGGGACCTACAATGAGCAGTTCTTC. Its translation is CSARTRPSGTYNEQFF.

This clonotype was picked up a small number of times. This chain uses TRBV7-8 with TRBJ2-7; D uncertain. Germline CDR1 SGHVS, CDR2 FQNEAQ. The V end was cut by 5 bases, the J end by 3 bases, with 8 bases between. The CDR3 consists of 12 residues. In DNA form, the CDR3 reads TGTGCCAGCAGCAACGCGGTCTACGAGCAGTACTTC. As protein: CASSNAVYEQYF.

This clonotype has ten or more counts. The J gene is TRBJ1-2, the V gene TRBV5-1, with unresolved D. The CDR3 is 15 amino acids. Germline lookup yields CDR1 SGHRS and CDR2 YFSETQ. Trimming removed 0 bases at V and 2 bases at J, with 11 bases between. The CDR3 spells CASSLANIGNYGYTF. In nucleotides, the CDR3 is TGCGCCAGCAGCTTGGCCAATATTGGAAACTATGGCTACACCTTC.

This clonotype was found many times. This chain connects TRBV24-1 to TRBJ2-5; D may be TRBD2 (6 bases). The germline V and J ends were trimmed by 5 bases and 3 bases, with 9 bases remaining between them. From germline, CDR1 is KGHDR and CDR2 SFDVKD. The CDR3 extends over 13 amino acids. CDR3 in amino acids: CATSGDSEETQYF. The CDR3 DNA is TGTGCCACCAGTGGGGACTCCGAAGAGACCCAGTACTTC.

This clonotype showed up many times. This chain uses TRBV28 with TRBJ2-1; 8 bases agree with TRBD1. The CDR3 covers 15 residues. V gave up 4 bases and J gave up 13 bases; unmatched junction bases: 15. Germline V gene lookup returns CDR1 MDHEN and CDR2 SYDVKM. The CDR3 spells CASSSGGDRIPPQFF. The CDR3 nucleotides are TGTGCCAGCAGTTCCGGAGGGGACAGGATCCCCCCCCAGTTCTTC.

This clonotype was counted between two and nine times. The rearrangement links TRBV9 to TRBJ2-3; D is unresolved. Germline lookup yields CDR1 SGDLS and CDR2 YYNGEE. The CDR3 spans 17 residues. V was trimmed by 3 bases and J by 2 bases, leaving 19 bases between them. Here the CDR3 DNA reads TGTGCCAGCAGCGCAAGACCTCAGGAGACCTACACAGATACGCAGTATTTT. Protein product: CASSARPQETYTDTQYF.

The chain uses TRBV12-3 or TRBV12-4 and TRBJ1-5, with D possibly being TRBD1 (5 bases). The CDR3 is 15 residues long. V lost 3 bases, J lost 6 bases, and 15 bases lay in between. CDR3 region: CASSFSASGGQPQHF. In DNA, the CDR3 is TGTGCCAGCAGTTTCTCAGCCTCCGGGGGTCAGCCCCAGCATTTT.

The chain has TRBV9 and TRBJ2-7, with D unclear. Germline CDR1 reads SGDLS; CDR2 reads YYNGEE. The CDR3 is 16 amino acids. Trimming removed 0 bases from V and 0 bases from J, with 13 bases in between. CDR3 in DNA: TGTGCCAGCAGCGTAGGTGTGGTAGGCGGCTCCTACGAGCAGTACTTC. It yields the protein CASSVGVVGGSYEQYF.

The chain combines TRBV3-1 with TRBJ2-2; D is perhaps TRBD2 (6 bases). The CDR3 extends over 18 amino acids. V dropped 3 bases and J dropped 0 bases, with 17 bases sitting between them. The germline gives CDR1 LGHDT, CDR2 YNNKEL (reference sequence). The CDR3 loop is CASSQSRLSGPNTGELFF. The CDR3 nucleotides are TGTGCCAGCAGCCAGAGCCGGCTTAGCGGACCGAACACCGGGGAGCTGTTTTTT. The full variable domain, with the rest looked up from reference TRBV3-1 and TRBJ2-2, is DTAVSQTPKYLVTQMGNDKSIKCEQNLGHDTMYWYKQDSKKFLKIMFSYNNKELIINETVPNRFSPKSPDKAHLNLHINSLELGDSAVYFCASSQSRLSGPNTGELFFGEGSRLTVL.

The V call is TRBV5-1, the J call TRBJ2-5; D gene unclear. The germline V gene has CDR1 SGHRS and CDR2 YFSETQ. CDR3 length equals 14 residues. Trimming took off 0 bases at V and 5 bases at J, with 11 bases between the two ends. The CDR3 DNA sequence: TGCGCCAGCAGCTTGGTGTCGGGTCTTGAGACCCAGTACTTC. Translation: CASSLVSGLETQYF. The full variable domain, in which reference TRBV5-1 and TRBJ2-5 provide the parts outside the CDR3, is KAGVTQTPRYLIKTRGQQVTLSCSPISGHRSVSWYQQTPGQGLQFLFEYFSETQRNKGNFPGRFSGRQFSNSRSEMNVSTLELGDSALYLCASSLVSGLETQYFGPGTRLLVL.

The J gene is TRBJ2-3, the V gene TRBV7-9; D gene unclear. The CDR3 is 16 residues long. Trimming took 5 bases from V and 2 from J, leaving 17 bases between them. Per the germline V gene, CDR1 is SEHNR and CDR2 is FQNEAQ (reference sequence). The CDR3 reads CASSPTGRGNTDTQYF. The DNA for the CDR3 is TGTGCCAGCAGCCCGACCGGAAGAGGAAACACAGATACGCAGTATTTT.

This clonotype was seen a single time. The J gene is TRBJ2-4, the V gene TRBV28; D gene ambiguous. Germline V gene sequence: CDR1 MDHEN, CDR2 SYDVKM. The CDR3 is 14 residues long. V was pared by 5 bases and J by 8 bases, with 16 bases between. The CDR3 DNA reads as TGTGCCAGCAGTATAAGTCTCGGTACGGACATTCAGTACTTC. This encodes CASSISLGTDIQYF.

This clonotype appeared a few times. The DNA of the CDR3 is TGTGCCAGCAGCTTAGCGGACCTAGCGGGAGGCCCTAGCTCCTACGAGCAGTACTTC. It is translated as CASSLADLAGGPSSYEQYF. The rearrangement joins TRBV11-1 to TRBJ2-7, with 11 bases identical to TRBD2. Germline CDR1 is SGHAT and CDR2 is FQDESV (reference sequence). The junction had 10 bases not matched to a gene; V was cut back by 0 bases and J by 0 bases. CDR3 length: 19 amino acids. The whole variable domain, filled in from reference TRBV11-1 and TRBJ2-7, reads EAEVAQSPRYKITEKSQAVAFWCDPISGHATLYWYRQILGQGPELLVQFQDESVVDDSQLPKDRFSAERLKGVDSTLKIQPAELGDSAMYLCASSLADLAGGPSSYEQYFGPGTRLTVT.

The V and J genes are TRBV20-1 and TRBJ2-7; 16 bases agree with TRBD2. CDR3 length: 16 residues. J was trimmed by 2 bases and V by 5 bases; bases with no gene match: 6. CDR1 is DFQATT and CDR2 is SNEGSKA in the germline V gene (reference sequence). The CDR3 sequence is CSAPRGTSGRAYEQYF. The CDR3 region has the DNA TGCAGTGCTCCGCGTGGGACTAGCGGGAGGGCCTACGAGCAGTACTTC.

J is TRBJ2-3 and V is TRBV7-2; D may correspond to TRBD1 or TRBD2 (5 bases each). Trimming left V 1 base short and J 4 bases short, with 9 bases between. The CDR3 is made up of 14 amino acids. Germline CDR1 is SGHTA and CDR2 is FQGNSA. CDR3 DNA sequence: TGTGCCAGCAGCTTAGTAGGGACCGCAGATACGCAGTATTTT. Translation gives CASSLVGTADTQYF.

There are a few counts of this clonotype. J is TRBJ2-5 and V is TRBV27; 10 nucleotides line up with TRBD1. Germline V gene data show CDR1 as MNHEY and CDR2 as SMNVEV (reference sequence). The CDR3 totals 13 residues. J lost 12 bases, V lost 5 bases, and 9 bases had no gene match. The CDR3 loop reads CASSPRTGGMEYF. The CDR3 nucleotides read TGTGCCAGCAGTCCAAGGACAGGGGGAATGGAGTACTTC.

This clonotype was recorded many times. The gene calls are TRBV6-5 and TRBJ2-1; D not resolved. This CDR3 has 16 amino acids. CDR1 and CDR2 (germline): MNHEY, SVGAGI. Trimming cost V 0 bases and J 4 bases, with 13 bases left between them. The CDR3 DNA is TGTGCCAGCAGTTACTCGCTAGGCAACCCGTACAATGAGCAGTTCTTC. Translation: CASSYSLGNPYNEQFF.

CDR3 bases: TGTGCCATCTCTGGCGGGTCCTCCTACAATGAGCAGTTCTTC. Translating it yields CAISGGSSYNEQFF. The chain couples TRBV10-3 to TRBJ2-1; maybe TRBD2 (5 bases). Per the germline V gene, CDR1 is ENHRY and CDR2 is SYGVKD. The V and J ends lost 8 bases and 0 bases respectively, with 11 bases between them. The CDR3 covers 14 residues.

The chain uses TRBV11-2 and TRBJ2-1, with TRBD2 identical over 7 bases. The CDR3 length is 18 residues. V dropped 0 bases and J dropped 4; count of bases not matched to a gene: 12. Germline loops: CDR1 SGHAT, CDR2 FQNNGV. CDR3 nucleotides: TGTGCCAGCAGCTTAGATGATCGACTAGCAGGGACTTACAATGAGCAGTTCTTC. It codes for CASSLDDRLAGTYNEQFF.

This rearrangement joins TRBV7-2 to TRBJ2-1; 8 positions agree with TRBD2. Looked up from germline, CDR1 is SGHTA and CDR2 is FQGNSA. The V and J ends lost 5 bases and 7 bases, in that order; junction bases with no gene match: 10. CDR3 length equals 15 residues. The chain's CDR3 is CASSPTPLAGNEQFF. The CDR3 DNA follows: TGTGCCAGCAGCCCTACCCCGTTAGCGGGAAATGAGCAGTTCTTC.

The genes are TRBV24-1 and TRBJ2-1; no reliable D call. The CDR3 length is 17 residues. Trimming cost V 4 bases and J 0 bases, with 15 bases left between them. The germline CDR1 and CDR2 sequences are KGHDR and SFDVKD. The CDR3 here is CATSDRTVMSSYNEQFF. The CDR3 DNA sequence: TGTGCCACCAGTGACCGTACAGTCATGAGCTCCTACAATGAGCAGTTCTTC.

The V call is TRBV12-3 or TRBV12-4, the J call TRBJ2-1; 8 nucleotides align to TRBD2. The J segment lost 2 bases and the V segment lost 11 bases, leaving 23 bases of the junction unmatched. CDR3 length equals 19 residues. CDR3 DNA: TGTGCCTTCTGCTTTGTGTCTGTCGGCGGGAGGATACCCTACAATGAGCAGTTCTTC. This sequence encodes CAFCFVSVGGRIPYNEQFF.

This clonotype was detected a few times. V usage is TRBV7-9 and J usage is TRBJ1-4; no clear D gene. Germline V gene data show CDR1 as SEHNR and CDR2 as FQNEAQ (reference sequence). V lost 3 bases and J lost 3, with 11 bases in between. This CDR3 spans 15 amino acids. CDR3 in amino acids: CASSFASGANEKLFF. CDR3 nucleotides: TGTGCCAGCAGCTTTGCTAGTGGGGCTAATGAAAAACTGTTTTTT.

The CDR3 nucleotides read TGCAGCGTTGGGAGGGCCCTCAGCTCCTACAATGAGCAGTTCTTC. Residues: CSVGRALSSYNEQFF. This chain joins TRBV29-1 and TRBJ2-1, with D possibly being TRBD2 (6 bases). This CDR3 is 15 amino acids long. The germline V gene encodes CDR1 SQVTM and CDR2 ANQGSEA. With 4 bases removed from V and 0 bases from J, the gap between germline ends came to 13 bases.

V and J are TRBV20-1 and TRBJ2-1; 9 positions match TRBD2. J gave up 2 bases and V 6 bases, and 11 bases lay outside the gene matches. Germline V gene lookup returns CDR1 DFQATT and CDR2 SNEGSKA (reference sequence). The CDR3 sequence is 16 residues long. The CDR3 loop reads CSALRRIAGAYNEQFF. The CDR3 nucleotides are TGCAGTGCCCTAAGACGTATAGCGGGAGCCTACAATGAGCAGTTCTTC.

The chain recombines TRBV4-1 with TRBJ2-7; possible D gene TRBD2, 6 bases. CDR1 is MGHRA, CDR2 YSYEKL, per germline. The V and J ends lost 0 bases and 0 bases respectively, with 21 bases between them. The CDR3 totals 19 residues. CDR3 in amino acids: CASSQDHLGGGWDSYEQYF. DNA of the CDR3: TGCGCCAGCAGCCAAGATCACCTGGGAGGAGGGTGGGACTCCTACGAGCAGTACTTC.